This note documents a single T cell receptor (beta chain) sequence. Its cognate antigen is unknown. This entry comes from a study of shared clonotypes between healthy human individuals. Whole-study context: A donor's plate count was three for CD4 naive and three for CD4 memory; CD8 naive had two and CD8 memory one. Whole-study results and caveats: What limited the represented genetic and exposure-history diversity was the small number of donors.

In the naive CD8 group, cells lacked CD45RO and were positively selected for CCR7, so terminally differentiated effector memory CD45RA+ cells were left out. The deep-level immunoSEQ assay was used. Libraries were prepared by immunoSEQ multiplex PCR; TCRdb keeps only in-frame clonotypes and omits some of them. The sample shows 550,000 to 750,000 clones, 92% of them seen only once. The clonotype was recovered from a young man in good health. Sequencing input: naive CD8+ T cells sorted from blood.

CDR3 sequence (DNA): TGCAGCGTCCTGGACGGGTACGGTGAGCAGTTCTTC. Translated: CSVLDGYGEQFF. The gene calls are TRBV29-1 and TRBJ2-1; D is ambiguous. Germline CDR1 SQVTM, CDR2 ANQGSEA. The V end was cut by 6 bases, the J end by 9 bases, with 15 bases between. This CDR3 is built from 12 residues.